This T cell receptor (beta chain) was retrieved from a study of cytomegalovirus exposure and HLA in healthy donors. Use of 60 Vbeta and 13 Jbeta primers characterized the PCR. TCRdb's copy holds only in-frame clones and misses some; the assay was immunoSEQ multiplex PCR. Found here are 150,000 to 180,000 clones, more than 60% of them singletons; the top ten hold approximately 4%. V shed 2 bases and J shed 0 bases, with 10 bases lying between them. The CDR3 contains 15 residues. The germline gives CDR1 SGHAT, CDR2 FQNNGV. The sequence came from a woman aged 35 to 49 in good health and CMV-seronegative. The sample comprised PBMCs. The chain has TRBV11-2 and TRBJ1-1; tentative D call: TRBD1 (6 bases). CDR3: CASSLIQGLNTEAFF. CDR3 DNA sequence: TGTGCCAGCAGCTTAATACAGGGATTGAACACTGAAGCTTTCTTT.